This T cell receptor (beta chain) was recovered during a study of shared clonotypes between healthy human individuals. Trimming removed 6 bases at V and 6 bases at J, with 14 bases between. Germline CDR1 KGHSH, CDR2 LQKENI. There are 14 residues in the CDR3. Healthy adults negative for HIV, lacking recent acute infections or vaccinations, served as donors. Comments on this clone: Antigen specificity is unknown.

Points from the study as a whole: Clonotype sharing across several donors was observed for roughly 5% of naive CD4 clonotypes. The generation probabilities recorded for non-shared clonotypes fell below those of clonotypes shared by all four donors.

Genomic DNA per cell subset filled all wells of several immunoSEQ plates. Using immunoSEQ multiplex PCR, the repertoire was profiled, and TCRdb retains in-frame clones only, with some absent. The table lists approximately 340,000 clones, roughly 70% of them singletons. This TCR derives from a man aged 30 to 45 in good health. The sequenced sample consisted of memory CD4+ T cells sorted from blood. Subset indicated: CD45RA-negative fraction. The chain combines TRBV18 with TRBJ2-2; D may be TRBD1 (5 bases). CDR3 sequence reads: CASSPIGAAGELFF. CDR3 in DNA: TGTGCCAGCTCGCCGATAGGGGCAGCCGGGGAGCTGTTTTTT.